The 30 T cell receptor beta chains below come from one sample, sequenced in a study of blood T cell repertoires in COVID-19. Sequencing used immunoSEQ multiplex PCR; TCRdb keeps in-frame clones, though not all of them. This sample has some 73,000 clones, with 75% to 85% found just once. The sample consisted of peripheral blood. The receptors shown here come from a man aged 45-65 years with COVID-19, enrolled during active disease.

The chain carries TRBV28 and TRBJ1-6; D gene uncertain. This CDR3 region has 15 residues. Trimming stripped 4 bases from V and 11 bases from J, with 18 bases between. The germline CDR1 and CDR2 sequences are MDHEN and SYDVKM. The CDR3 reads CASSSPVGRATPLHF. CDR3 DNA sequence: TGTGCCAGCAGTTCCCCGGTAGGGAGGGCTACACCCCTCCACTTT. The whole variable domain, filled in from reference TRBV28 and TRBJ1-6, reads DVKVTQSSRYLVKRTGEKVFLECVQDMDHENMFWYRQDPGLGLRLIYFSYDVKMKEKGDIPEGYSVSREKKERFSLILESASTNQTSMYLCASSSPVGRATPLHFGNGTRLTVT.

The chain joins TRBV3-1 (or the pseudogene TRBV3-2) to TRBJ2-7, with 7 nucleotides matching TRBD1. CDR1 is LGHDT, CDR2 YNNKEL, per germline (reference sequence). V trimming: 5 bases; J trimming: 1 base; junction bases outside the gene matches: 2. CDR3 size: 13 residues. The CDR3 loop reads CASSKGQSYEQYF. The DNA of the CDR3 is TGTGCCAGCAGCAAGGGACAGTCCTACGAGCAGTACTTC.

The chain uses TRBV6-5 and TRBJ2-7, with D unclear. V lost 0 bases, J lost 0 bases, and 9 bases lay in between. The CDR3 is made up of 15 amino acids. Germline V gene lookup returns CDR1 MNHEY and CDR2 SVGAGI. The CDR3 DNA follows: TGTGCCAGCAGTTACTCTAGAGGCCCCTCCTACGAGCAGTACTTC. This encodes CASSYSRGPSYEQYF.

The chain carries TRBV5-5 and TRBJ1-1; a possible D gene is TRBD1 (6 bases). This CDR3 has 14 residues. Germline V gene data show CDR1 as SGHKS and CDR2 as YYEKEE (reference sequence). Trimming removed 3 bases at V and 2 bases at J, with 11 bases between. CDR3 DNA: TGTGCCAGCAGCTCCGGGACAAGAAACACTGAAGCTTTCTTT. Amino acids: CASSSGTRNTEAFF.

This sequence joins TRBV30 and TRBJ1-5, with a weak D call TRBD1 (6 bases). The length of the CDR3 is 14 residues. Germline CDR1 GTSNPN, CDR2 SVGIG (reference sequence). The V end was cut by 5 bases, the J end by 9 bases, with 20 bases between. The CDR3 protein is CAWGRTAPGGPQHF. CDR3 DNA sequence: TGTGCCTGGGGTAGGACAGCTCCCGGTGGGCCCCAGCATTTT.

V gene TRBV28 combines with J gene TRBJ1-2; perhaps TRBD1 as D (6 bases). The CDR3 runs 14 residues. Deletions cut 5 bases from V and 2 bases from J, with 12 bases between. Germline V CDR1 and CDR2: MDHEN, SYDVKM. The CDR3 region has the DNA TGTGCCAGCAGTGTTGGACAGACCAACTATGGCTACACCTTC. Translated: CASSVGQTNYGYTF.

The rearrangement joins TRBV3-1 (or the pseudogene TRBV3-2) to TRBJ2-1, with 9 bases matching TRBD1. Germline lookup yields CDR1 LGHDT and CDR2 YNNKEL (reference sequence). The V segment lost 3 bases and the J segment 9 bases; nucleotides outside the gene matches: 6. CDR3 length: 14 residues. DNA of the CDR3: TGTGCCAGCAGCCACTTAGTGACAGGGGGTGAGCAGTTCTTC. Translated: CASSHLVTGGEQFF.

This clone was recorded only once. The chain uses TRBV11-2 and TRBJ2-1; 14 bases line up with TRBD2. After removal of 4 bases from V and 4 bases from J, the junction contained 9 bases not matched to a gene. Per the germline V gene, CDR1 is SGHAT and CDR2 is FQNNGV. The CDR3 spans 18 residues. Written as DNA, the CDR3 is TGTGCCAGCAGCTCCGGGACTAGCGGGAGAGTAGTGTACAATGAGCAGTTCTTC. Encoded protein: CASSSGTSGRVVYNEQFF.

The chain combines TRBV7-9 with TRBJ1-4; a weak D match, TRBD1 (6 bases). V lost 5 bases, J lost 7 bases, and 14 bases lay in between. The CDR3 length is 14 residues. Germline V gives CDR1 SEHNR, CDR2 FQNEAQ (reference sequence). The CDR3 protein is CASSRTGPGEKLFF. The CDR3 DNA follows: TGTGCCAGCAGCCGTACAGGGCCGGGTGAAAAACTGTTTTTT.

The CDR3 nucleotides are TGTGCCAGCAGTTCCCTATATCAGCCCCAGCATTTT. This translates into CASSSLYQPQHF. This chain uses TRBV28 with TRBJ1-5; D not resolved. With 4 bases removed from V and 5 bases from J, the gap between germline ends came to 6 bases. The CDR3 is made up of 12 amino acids. CDR1 is MDHEN and CDR2 is SYDVKM in the germline V gene.

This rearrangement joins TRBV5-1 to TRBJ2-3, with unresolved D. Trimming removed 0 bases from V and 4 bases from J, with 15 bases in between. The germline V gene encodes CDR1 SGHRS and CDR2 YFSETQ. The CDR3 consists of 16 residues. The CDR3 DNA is TGCGCCAGCAGCTTGGGTGACTCGCAAAGCGCAGATACGCAGTATTTT. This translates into CASSLGDSQSADTQYF.

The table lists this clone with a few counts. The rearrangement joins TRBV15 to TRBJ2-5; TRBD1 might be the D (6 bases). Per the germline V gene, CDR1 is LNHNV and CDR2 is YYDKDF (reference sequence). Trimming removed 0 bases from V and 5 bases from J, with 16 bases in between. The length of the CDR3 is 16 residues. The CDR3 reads CATSRDRRTVVETQYF. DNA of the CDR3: TGTGCCACCAGCAGAGATCGCAGGACAGTGGTGGAGACCCAGTACTTC.

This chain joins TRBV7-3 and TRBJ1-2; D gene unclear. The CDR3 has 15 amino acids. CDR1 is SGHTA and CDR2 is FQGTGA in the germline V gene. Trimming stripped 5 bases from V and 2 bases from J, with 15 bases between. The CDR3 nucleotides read TGTGCCAGCAGCCCACATGGTAGGCGGAACTATGGCTACACCTTC. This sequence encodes CASSPHGRRNYGYTF. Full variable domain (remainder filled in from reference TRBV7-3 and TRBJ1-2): GAGVSQTPSNKVTEKGKYVELRCDPISGHTALYWYRQSLGQGPEFLIYFQGTGAADDSGLPNDRFFAVRPEGSVSTLKIQRTERGDSAVYLCASSPHGRRNYGYTFGSGTRLTVV.

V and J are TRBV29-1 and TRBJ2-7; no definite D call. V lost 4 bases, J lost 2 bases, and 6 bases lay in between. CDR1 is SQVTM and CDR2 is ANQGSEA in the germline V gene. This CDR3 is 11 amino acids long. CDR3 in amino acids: CSVAEAYEQYF. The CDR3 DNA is TGCAGCGTTGCTGAGGCCTACGAGCAGTACTTC.

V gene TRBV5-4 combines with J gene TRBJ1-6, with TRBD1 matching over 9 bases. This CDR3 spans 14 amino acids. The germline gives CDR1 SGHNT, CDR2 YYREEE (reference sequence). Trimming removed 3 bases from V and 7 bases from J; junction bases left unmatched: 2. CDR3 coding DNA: TGTGCCAGCAGCTACAGGGGGCCGAATTCACCCCTCCACTTT. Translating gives CASSYRGPNSPLHF.

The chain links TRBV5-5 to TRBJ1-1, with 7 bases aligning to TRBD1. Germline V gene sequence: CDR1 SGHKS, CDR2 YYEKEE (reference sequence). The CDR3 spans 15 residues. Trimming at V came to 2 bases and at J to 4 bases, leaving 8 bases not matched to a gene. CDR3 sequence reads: CASSLTGAGITEAFF. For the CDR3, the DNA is TGTGCCAGCAGCTTAACAGGGGCAGGCATCACTGAAGCTTTCTTT. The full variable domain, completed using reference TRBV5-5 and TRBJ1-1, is DAGVTQSPTHLIKTRGQQVTLRCSPISGHKSVSWYQQVLGQGPQFIFQYYEKEERGRGNFPDRFSARQFPNYSSELNVNALLLGDSALYLCASSLTGAGITEAFFGQGTRLTVV.

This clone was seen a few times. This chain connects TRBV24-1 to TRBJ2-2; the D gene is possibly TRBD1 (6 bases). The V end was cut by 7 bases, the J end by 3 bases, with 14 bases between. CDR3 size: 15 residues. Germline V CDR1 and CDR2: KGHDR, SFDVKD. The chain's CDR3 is CATREQGRDTGELFF. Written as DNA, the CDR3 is TGTGCCACCAGAGAACAGGGAAGGGACACCGGGGAGCTGTTTTTT.

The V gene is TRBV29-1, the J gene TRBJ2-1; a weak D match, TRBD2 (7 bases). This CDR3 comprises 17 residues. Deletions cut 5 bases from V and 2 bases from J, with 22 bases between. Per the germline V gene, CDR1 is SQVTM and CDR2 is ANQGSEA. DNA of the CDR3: TGCAGCGTTCTAAGCGGGATGGGGGGCGTCACCTACAATGAGCAGTTCTTC. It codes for CSVLSGMGGVTYNEQFF.

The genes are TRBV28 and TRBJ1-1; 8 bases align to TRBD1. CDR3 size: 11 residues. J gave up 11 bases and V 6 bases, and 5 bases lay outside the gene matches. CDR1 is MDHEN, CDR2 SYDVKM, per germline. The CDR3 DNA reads TGTGCCAGCAGGTCAGGGGGCCGGGCTTTCTTT. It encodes CASRSGGRAFF. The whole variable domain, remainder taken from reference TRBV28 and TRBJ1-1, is DVKVTQSSRYLVKRTGEKVFLECVQDMDHENMFWYRQDPGLGLRLIYFSYDVKMKEKGDIPEGYSVSREKKERFSLILESASTNQTSMYLCASRSGGRAFFGQGTRLTVV.

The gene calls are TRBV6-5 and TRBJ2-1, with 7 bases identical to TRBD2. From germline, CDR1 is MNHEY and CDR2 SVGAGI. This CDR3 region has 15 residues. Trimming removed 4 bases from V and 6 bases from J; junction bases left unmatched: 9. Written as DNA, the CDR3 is TGTGCCAGCAGTTCTTCTAGCGGAGAAATCAATGAGCAGTTCTTC. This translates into CASSSSSGEINEQFF.

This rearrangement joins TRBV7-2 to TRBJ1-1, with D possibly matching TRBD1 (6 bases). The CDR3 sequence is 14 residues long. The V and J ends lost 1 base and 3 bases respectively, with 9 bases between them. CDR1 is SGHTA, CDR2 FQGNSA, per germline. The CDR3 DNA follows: TGTGCCAGCAGCTTAGGACAGGCGGACACTGAAGCTTTCTTT. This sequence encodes CASSLGQADTEAFF. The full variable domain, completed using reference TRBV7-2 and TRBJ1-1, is GAGVSQSPSNKVTEKGKDVELRCDPISGHTALYWYRQSLGQGLEFLIYFQGNSAPDKSGLPSDRFSAERTGGSVSTLTIQRTQQEDSAVYLCASSLGQADTEAFFGQGTRLTVV.

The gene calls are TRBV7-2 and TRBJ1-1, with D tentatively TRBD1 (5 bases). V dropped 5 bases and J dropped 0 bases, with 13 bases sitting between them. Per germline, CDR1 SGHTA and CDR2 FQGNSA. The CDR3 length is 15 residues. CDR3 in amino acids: CASSLSGDLNTEAFF. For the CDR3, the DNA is TGTGCCAGCAGCCTTAGCGGGGACCTGAACACTGAAGCTTTCTTT.

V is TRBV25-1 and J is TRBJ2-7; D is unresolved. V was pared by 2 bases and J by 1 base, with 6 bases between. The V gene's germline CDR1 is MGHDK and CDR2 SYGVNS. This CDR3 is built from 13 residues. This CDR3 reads CASSEISSYEQYF. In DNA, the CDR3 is TGTGCCAGCAGTGAAATATCTTCCTACGAGCAGTACTTC.

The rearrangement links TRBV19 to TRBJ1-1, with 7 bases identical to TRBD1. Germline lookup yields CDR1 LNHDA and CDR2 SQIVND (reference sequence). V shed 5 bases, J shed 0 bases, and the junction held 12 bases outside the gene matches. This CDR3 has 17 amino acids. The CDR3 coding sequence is TGTGCCAGTAGTCTTAAAACAGGGGCGACAATGAACACTGAAGCTTTCTTT. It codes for CASSLKTGATMNTEAFF.

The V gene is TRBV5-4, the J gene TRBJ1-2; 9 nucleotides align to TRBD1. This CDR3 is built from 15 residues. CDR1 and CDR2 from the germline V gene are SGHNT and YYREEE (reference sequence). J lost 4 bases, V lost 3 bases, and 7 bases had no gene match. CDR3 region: CASSYGQGMGYGYTF. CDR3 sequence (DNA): TGTGCCAGCAGCTATGGACAGGGGATGGGCTATGGCTACACCTTC.

The CDR3 protein is CASSVGQGQETQYF. In DNA form, the CDR3 reads TGTGCCAGCAGCGTCGGTCAGGGCCAAGAGACCCAGTACTTC. This chain connects TRBV9 to TRBJ2-5; possible D gene TRBD1, 5 bases. The V gene's germline CDR1 is SGDLS and CDR2 YYNGEE. This CDR3 is built from 14 residues. V was clipped by 2 bases and J by 1 base, with 9 bases between them. The complete variable domain, with remaining parts taken from reference TRBV9 and TRBJ2-5, reads DSGVTQTPKHLITATGQRVTLRCSPRSGDLSVYWYQQSLDQGLQFLIQYYNGEERAKGNILERFSAQQFPDLHSELNLSSLELGDSALYFCASSVGQGQETQYFGPGTRLLVL.

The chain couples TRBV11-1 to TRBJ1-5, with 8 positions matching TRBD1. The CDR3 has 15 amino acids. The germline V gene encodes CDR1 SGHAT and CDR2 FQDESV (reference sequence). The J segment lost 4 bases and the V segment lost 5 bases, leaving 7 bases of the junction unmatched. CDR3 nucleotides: TGTGCCAGCAGCCTCGGGACAGGAACGAATCAGCCCCAGCATTTT. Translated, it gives CASSLGTGTNQPQHF.

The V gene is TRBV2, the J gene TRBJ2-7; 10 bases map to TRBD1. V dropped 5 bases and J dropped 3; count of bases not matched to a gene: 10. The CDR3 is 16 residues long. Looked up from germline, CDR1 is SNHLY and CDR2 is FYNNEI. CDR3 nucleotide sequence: TGTGCCAGCAGTCCCGGGACAGGGGCCCTAGTCTACGAGCAGTACTTC. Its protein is CASSPGTGALVYEQYF.

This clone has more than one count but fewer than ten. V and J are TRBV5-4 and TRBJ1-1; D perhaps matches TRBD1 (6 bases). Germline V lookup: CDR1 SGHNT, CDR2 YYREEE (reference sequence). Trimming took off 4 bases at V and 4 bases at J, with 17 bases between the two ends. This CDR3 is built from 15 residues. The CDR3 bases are TGTGCCAGCAGCCTTCCGACAGGTAGGGGCACTGAAGCTTTCTTT. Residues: CASSLPTGRGTEAFF. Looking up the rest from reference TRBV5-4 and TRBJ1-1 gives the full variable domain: ETGVTQSPTHLIKTRGQQVTLRCSSQSGHNTVSWYQQALGQGPQFIFQYYREEENGRGNFPPRFSGLQFPNYSSELNVNALELDDSALYLCASSLPTGRGTEAFFGQGTRLTVV.

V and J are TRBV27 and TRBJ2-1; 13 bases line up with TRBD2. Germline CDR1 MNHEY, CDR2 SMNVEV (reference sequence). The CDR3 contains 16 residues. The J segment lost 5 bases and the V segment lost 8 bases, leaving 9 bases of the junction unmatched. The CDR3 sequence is CASGERTSGSDNEQFF. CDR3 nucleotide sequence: TGTGCCAGCGGCGAAAGGACTAGCGGGAGTGACAATGAGCAGTTCTTC.